This entry concerns a single T cell receptor beta chain. What it binds is unknown. This sample was taken from a study of blood T cells in healthy people across ages. Whole-study context: The capture of about one barcoded beta molecule per two T cells was achieved by template switching.

Regarding the study as a whole: It was the long-lived donors that had more naive CD4+ cells and higher diversity than aged donors.

Sample-barcoded 5' priming and a J-beta primer mix drove a second PCR of 7 to 11 cycles. TCRdb re-called the 5' RACE reads through MiXCR, storing one row per CDR3 protein. The data contain more than 700,000 distinct CDR3 sequences, about 55% of them singletons. This TCR was sampled from a man older than 75 in good health. Sequencing was performed on blood.

This CDR3 is CASSFISSEAFF. For the CDR3, the DNA is TGTGCCAGCAGTTTTATCAGCTCTGAAGCTTTCTTT. V gene TRBV12-3 or TRBV12-4 combines with J gene TRBJ1-1; D is undetermined. V lost 3 bases and J 6 bases, leaving 8 bases between the germline ends. The CDR3 totals 12 residues.